This record concerns one TCR beta chain sequence. The authors ran the assay at deep level. Data came from immunoSEQ multiplex PCR; TCRdb stores just in-frame clones and leaves some out. The table records some 1 million clones, approximately 76% of them present only once. This sample was taken from a study of shared clonotypes between healthy human individuals. Germline-derived CDR1 and CDR2 are SGHVS and FQNEAQ. V was pared by 3 bases and J by 3 bases, with 4 bases of the junction left unmatched. The CDR3 consists of 15 residues. The sample consisted of memory CD4+ T cells sorted from blood. Specified subset: CD45RA-negative fraction. V is TRBV7-8 and J is TRBJ1-4; 7 positions match TRBD1. This clonotype originated in a man younger than 35 in good health. CDR3 amino acids: CASSLEQGPNEKLFF. The CDR3 DNA reads TGTGCCAGCAGCTTGGAACAGGGGCCTAATGAAAAACTGTTTTTT.